This T cell receptor beta chain was profiled in a study of blood T cell repertoires in COVID-19 (dated by TCRdb to 2020 to 2021). In the study overall: The collaborator samples originated in the United States, Italy and Spain and spanned the acute and convalescent phases of COVID-19. The material from the prospective study consisted of cDNA or gDNA derived from T cells, B-cell-depleted T cells, or PBMCs. Deeply sampled blood TCRbeta repertoires from subjects exposed to, actively infected with, or recovered from COVID-19 were included in the dataset. The repertoires were released in a freely available public database meant as a resource for research on the immune response to SARS-CoV-2. Samples were obtained from the ongoing ImmuneRACE study (first 160 participants) and from about 1,300 subjects provided by 6 global collaborators. Sample metadata almost always included a de-identified subject ID, COVID-19 status, age in years and sex. Where HLA class I and class II types were available, the types were taken from metadata supplied by the sample provider, not from assay-based typing. Paper-wide results and their limitations: The quantity of clinical and demographic metadata differed by source and by participant and was supplied without curation.

Whole blood was collected in K2EDTA tubes by collaborating institutions according to the institutions' own protocols. For TCRbeta analysis, collaborator samples were shipped as frozen whole blood, as isolated PBMCs, or as DNA extracted from either sample type. The CDR3 numbers 13 residues from cysteine through phenylalanine. The DNA shown is the 39-base CDR3, in frame from base 1. Based on the germline V gene (reference sequence), the CDR1 and CDR2 sequences are MNHEY and SMNVEV. A distance of 12 bases separates the germline ends of V and J, which lose 6 bases and 4 bases respectively. The immunoSEQ Assay, a bias-controlled multiplex PCR, was used to amplify TCRbeta CDR3 regions from genomic DNA. Per the authors' processing: Nucleated cell counts per sample were estimated from amplification of reference gene primers within the assay. To quantify the absolute abundance of each unique TCRbeta CDR3 rearrangement, sequence reads were collapsed and filtered. For each sample, productive Simpson clonality was calculated by taking the square root of Simpson's diversity index across productive rearrangements. TCRdb mirrors the immuneACCESS table, restricted to in-frame sequences. Some clones are absent from its copies; in checked studies, under half trace to an unresolved V gene, and the reason for the others is unknown. The V and J calls and clone size are taken from that table; D and trimming were inferred from the DNA. The sample table lists 100,000 to 150,000 clones, over 75% of them with a count of one. The top ten clones comprise 27% of the sample.

On this clone: There is no known antigen for this receptor. One base away there is no much larger clone; base qualities are not given.

Sequencing was performed on peripheral blood. The sequence came from a woman older than 75 with acute or convalescent COVID-19. The V gene is TRBV27 and the J gene is TRBJ1-2; the D segment cannot be called with confidence. The encoded CDR3 is CASRVALGYGYTF. The DNA reads TGTGCCAGCAGGGTTGCCCTCGGCTATGGCTACACCTTC.